The 12 T cell receptor beta chains below come from one sample, sequenced in a study of blood T cell repertoires in COVID-19. Data came from immunoSEQ multiplex PCR; TCRdb stores just in-frame clones and leaves some out. Of some 190,000 clones in the sample, 80% to 90% are singletons; the top ten hold about a tenth. The sequenced sample was peripheral blood. All receptors come from a human donor with active or convalescent COVID-19. The donor label of this sample is uncertain.

This clone occurred once. The chain links TRBV9 to TRBJ2-5; the D gene is possibly TRBD1 (6 bases). The CDR3 contains 16 residues. From germline, CDR1 is SGDLS and CDR2 YYNGEE. The V and J ends lost 1 base and 5 bases respectively, with 18 bases between them. The CDR3: CASSVQGSGFGETQYF. As DNA, the CDR3 is TGTGCCAGCAGCGTACAGGGGTCGGGGTTCGGGGAGACCCAGTACTTC.

The chain carries TRBV9 and TRBJ2-5; 8 nucleotides line up with TRBD2. Germline CDR1 SGDLS, CDR2 YYNGEE. CDR3 size: 17 residues. The trim removed 0 bases at V and 2 bases at J, leaving 9 bases unmatched. CDR3 nucleotide sequence: TGTGCCAGCAGCGTAGACGCTAGCGGGTTCATACAAGAGACCCAGTACTTC. Translation gives CASSVDASGFIQETQYF. Full variable domain (outside the CDR3, taken from reference TRBV9 and TRBJ2-5): DSGVTQTPKHLITATGQRVTLRCSPRSGDLSVYWYQQSLDQGLQFLIQYYNGEERAKGNILERFSAQQFPDLHSELNLSSLELGDSALYFCASSVDASGFIQETQYFGPGTRLLVL.

The chain has TRBV6-2 or TRBV6-3 and TRBJ1-5; possibly TRBD1 for D (6 bases). Per germline, CDR1 MNHEY and CDR2 SVGEGT. This CDR3 region has 14 residues. The V gene lost 5 bases and the J gene lost 5 bases, with 13 bases spanning the gap. CDR3 protein: CASSQPQGHQPQHF. The CDR3 DNA sequence: TGTGCCAGCAGTCAGCCGCAGGGGCATCAGCCCCAGCATTTT.

The chain has TRBV11-1 and TRBJ2-5, with 7 bases aligning to TRBD2. The germline V gene has CDR1 SGHAT and CDR2 FQDESV (reference sequence). The CDR3 is 14 residues long. V trimming: 6 bases; J trimming: 4 bases; junction bases outside the gene matches: 8. CDR3 in amino acids: CASSSREGRETQYF. CDR3 in DNA: TGTGCCAGCAGTAGTAGGGAGGGCCGAGAGACCCAGTACTTC.

V and J are TRBV11-3 and TRBJ2-5, with 9 bases that match TRBD2. The ends lost 2 bases at V and 1 base at J; junction bases unmatched: 14. CDR3 size: 19 residues. Germline loops: CDR1 SGHNT, CDR2 YENEEA. CDR3 in DNA: TGTGCCAGCAGCTTAAACCCCCGGGCCAGGACTAGCGCCCAAGAGACCCAGTACTTC. This translates into CASSLNPRARTSAQETQYF.

This sequence joins TRBV12-5 and TRBJ1-2, with 8 bases that match TRBD1. The CDR3 length is 18 residues. Germline V gene data show CDR1 as LGHNT and CDR2 as FRNRAP. Trimming took 4 bases from V and 7 from J; bases not matched to a gene: 20. As DNA, the CDR3 is TGTGCTAGTGGTTCAGCCTCGGACAGGGTTGGAGTTTCGGGTGGCTACACCTTC. Translation gives CASGSASDRVGVSGGYTF.

The chain is built from TRBV11-3 and TRBJ2-5, with D possibly TRBD1 on 5 matching bases. There are 14 residues in the CDR3. In germline, CDR1 is SGHNT, CDR2 YENEEA. V was cut by 0 bases and J by 2 bases, with 7 bases left in between. CDR3 in amino acids: CASSLEQVQETQYF. DNA of the CDR3: TGTGCCAGCAGCTTAGAACAGGTTCAAGAGACCCAGTACTTC.

The V call is TRBV6-5, the J call TRBJ2-1; 9 nucleotides align to TRBD2. This CDR3 is built from 14 residues. Germline V gene data show CDR1 as MNHEY and CDR2 as SVGAGI. With 10 bases clipped from V and 4 bases from J, the junction kept 8 bases outside the gene matches. CDR3 sequence reads: CATAGAGGYNEQFF. CDR3 DNA: TGTGCCACCGCGGGGGCGGGAGGGTACAATGAGCAGTTCTTC.

V usage is TRBV14 and J usage is TRBJ2-7, with D uncertain. V gave up 1 base and J gave up 4 bases, with 11 bases separating them. This CDR3 is built from 14 residues. Germline V gene data show CDR1 as SGHDN and CDR2 as FVKESK. The CDR3 spells CASSQALPPYEQYF. CDR3 sequence (DNA): TGTGCCAGCAGCCAAGCCCTTCCTCCTTACGAGCAGTACTTC.

The chain has TRBV27 and TRBJ1-2; a weak D match, TRBD1 (5 bases). This CDR3 has 14 amino acids. In germline, CDR1 is MNHEY, CDR2 SMNVEV (reference sequence). The ends were cut back, 3 bases at V and 2 bases at J, with 10 bases in the middle. The CDR3: CASSFGSGNYGYTF. The CDR3 DNA sequence: TGTGCCAGCAGTTTCGGTTCAGGGAACTATGGCTACACCTTC.

J is TRBJ2-1 and V is TRBV24-1; 10 bases are shared with TRBD2. CDR3 size: 13 residues. The germline V gene has CDR1 KGHDR and CDR2 SFDVKD. Germline trimming cut 8 bases from V and 10 bases from J; bases unmatched to any gene: 7. CDR3 in DNA: TGTGCCACCAAGTCTAGCGGGGGAGGGGAGCAGTTCTTC. It yields the protein CATKSSGGGEQFF.

This clone was seen more than once but under ten times. The rearrangement joins TRBV5-1 to TRBJ2-5; TRBD2 aligns across 14 bases. Trimming took 4 bases from V and 4 from J; bases not matched to a gene: 12. Germline lookup yields CDR1 SGHRS and CDR2 YFSETQ. The CDR3 covers 18 residues. In DNA, the CDR3 is TGCGCCAGCAGCCCCCGGGGCTCCGGGACTAGCGGGGGAGAGACCCAGTACTTC. It encodes CASSPRGSGTSGGETQYF.